This T cell receptor beta chain emerged from a study of regulatory T cells in long-lasting Graves disease. Study findings and constraints: It was in persistent disease that TRBV28, TRBJ1-2 and TRBJ2-5 were favored.

Time point specified: persistent/refractory GD, antithyroid drugs over 5 years with positive TRAb. RNA extracted from PBMCs served as the sequencing template. Library construction for TCR beta used iRepertoire HTBI primers and Arm-PCR of CDR3 regions. TCRdb independently ran MiXCR on the multiplex PCR reads; one entry per CDR3 protein. Among some 420,000 distinct CDR3 sequences listed, under 25% were seen once. CDR3 length equals 13 residues. The ends were cut back, 4 bases at V and 5 bases at J, with 11 bases in the middle. Germline loops: CDR1 LNHNV, CDR2 YYDKDF (reference sequence). This clonotype was observed a few times. The target antigen is unknown.

Specimen: peripheral blood mononuclear cells (PBMCs), collected when the disease was refractory, from a patient treated with antithyroid drugs. This sequence was found in a female donor with Graves disease. This rearrangement joins TRBV15 to TRBJ2-5; D may be TRBD1 (5 bases). The chain's CDR3 is CATSTWGGETQYF. CDR3 sequence (DNA): TGTGCCACCAGCACCTGGGGCGGTGAGACCCAGTACTTC.